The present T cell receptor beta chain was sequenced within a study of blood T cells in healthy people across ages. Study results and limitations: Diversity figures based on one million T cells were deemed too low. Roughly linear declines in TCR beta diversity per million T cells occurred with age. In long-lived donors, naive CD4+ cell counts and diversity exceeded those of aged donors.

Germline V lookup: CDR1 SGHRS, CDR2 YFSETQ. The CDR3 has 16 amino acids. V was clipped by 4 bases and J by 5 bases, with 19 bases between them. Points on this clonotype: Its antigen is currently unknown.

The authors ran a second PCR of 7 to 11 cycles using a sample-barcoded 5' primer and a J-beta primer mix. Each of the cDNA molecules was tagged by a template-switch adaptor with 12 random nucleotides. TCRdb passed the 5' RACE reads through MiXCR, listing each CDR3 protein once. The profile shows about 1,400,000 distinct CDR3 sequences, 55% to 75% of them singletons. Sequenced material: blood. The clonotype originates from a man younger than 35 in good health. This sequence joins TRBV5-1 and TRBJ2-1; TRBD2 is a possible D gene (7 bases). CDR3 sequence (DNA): TGCGCCAGCAGCGGGGACCTGTGGGGGGGCGACAATGAGCAGTTCTTC. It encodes CASSGDLWGGDNEQFF. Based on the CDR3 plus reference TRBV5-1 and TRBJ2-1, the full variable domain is KAGVTQTPRYLIKTRGQQVTLSCSPISGHRSVSWYQQTPGQGLQFLFEYFSETQRNKGNFPGRFSGRQFSNSRSEMNVSTLELGDSALYLCASSGDLWGGDNEQFFGPGTRLTVL.